The present entry profiles one T cell receptor (beta chain) with its context. Data came from immunoSEQ multiplex PCR; TCRdb stores just in-frame clones and leaves some out. The table has more than 550,000 clones, 70% to 90% seen once; the top ten hold over 0.008%. The sample belongs to a study of shared T cell receptors in the human thymus. The sample was also linked to a second study, of human thymus T cells. Turning to that study: Donors were healthy Finnish infants having corrective surgery for congenital heart defects. Thymic tissue was derived from resections collected during corrective heart surgery. It looked as if thymic and blood repertoires used V and J genes in a biased way. Related research reported highly overlapping thymic repertoires among unrelated individuals.

This sequence was found in a girl under three years old with a congenital heart defect. The material sequenced was thymocytes.

The CDR3 DNA follows: TGTGCCAGCAGCCCCCAGACAGGGGGCACTGAAGCTTTCTTT. It is translated as CASSPQTGGTEAFF. The J gene is TRBJ1-1, the V gene TRBV7-2; 9 bases line up with TRBD1. With V trimmed by 5 bases and J by 4 bases, 5 bases remained unmatched. This CDR3 has 14 residues. CDR1 is SGHTA, CDR2 FQGNSA, per germline.